This TCR beta chain was sequenced in a study of CD8+ T cells in alopecia areata. Study-level background: Grafted skin came from C3H/HeJ donors with spontaneous alopecia (about 6-12 months old) and was placed on approximately 7-10-week-old female C3H/HeJ mice. Broader study findings: Lesional scalp exceeded normal scalp in clonality, especially in alopecia totalis/universalis.

Sorting of pooled cutaneous lymph node cells was based on CD4, CD8alpha, NKG2D, NKG2ACE and other markers. Sequencing used cDNA as its template, made by extracting RNA and reverse transcribing it. The repertoire was sequenced with immunoSEQ multiplex PCR; TCRdb's copy has only in-frame clones and lacks some. The sample shows around 290,000 clones, no singletons; the ten largest hold more than 0.95%. Germline V gene data show CDR1 as SNHLY and CDR2 as FYNGKV (reference sequence). CDR3 length: 14 residues. V trimming: 4 bases; J trimming: 3 bases; junction bases outside the gene matches: 2. Turning to this clone: The antigen is not known. The germline and genes are mouse ones. The read is 4 residues too short to cover the CDR3 end, so that end is filled in from the germline J gene.

This TCR came from a C3H/HeJ mouse with alopecia areata. The MHC haplotype of the strain is H2-k. The sequencing input was CD4+ T cells sorted from a lymph node. The chain combines TRBV3 with TRBJ2-5; 9 nucleotides align to TRBD2. CDR3 DNA (partial): TGTGCCAGCAGCTCGACTGGGGGTCAAGAC. It encodes CASSSTGGQD. The whole CDR3 is CASSSTGGQDTQYF.